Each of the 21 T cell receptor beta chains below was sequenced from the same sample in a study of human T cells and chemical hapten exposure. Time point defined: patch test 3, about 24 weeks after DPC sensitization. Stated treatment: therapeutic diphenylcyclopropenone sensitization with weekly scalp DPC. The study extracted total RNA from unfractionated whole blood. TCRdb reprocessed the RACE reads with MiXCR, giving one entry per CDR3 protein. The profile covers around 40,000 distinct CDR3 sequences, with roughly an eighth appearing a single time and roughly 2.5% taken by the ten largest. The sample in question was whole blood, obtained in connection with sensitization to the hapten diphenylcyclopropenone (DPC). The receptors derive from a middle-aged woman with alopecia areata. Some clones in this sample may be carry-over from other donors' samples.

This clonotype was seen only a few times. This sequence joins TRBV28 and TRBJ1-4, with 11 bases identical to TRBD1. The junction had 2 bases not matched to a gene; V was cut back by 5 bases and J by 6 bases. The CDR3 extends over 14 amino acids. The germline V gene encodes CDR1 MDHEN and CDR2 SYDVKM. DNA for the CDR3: TGTGCCAGCAGTCCGGGACAGGGGGATGAAAAACTGTTTTTT. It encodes CASSPGQGDEKLFF.

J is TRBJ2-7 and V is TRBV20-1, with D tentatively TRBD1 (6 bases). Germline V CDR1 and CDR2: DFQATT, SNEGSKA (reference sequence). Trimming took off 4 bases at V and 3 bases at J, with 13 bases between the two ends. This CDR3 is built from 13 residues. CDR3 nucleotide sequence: TGCAGTGCTATCCCCGGACAGTACTACGAGCAGTACTTC. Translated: CSAIPGQYYEQYF.

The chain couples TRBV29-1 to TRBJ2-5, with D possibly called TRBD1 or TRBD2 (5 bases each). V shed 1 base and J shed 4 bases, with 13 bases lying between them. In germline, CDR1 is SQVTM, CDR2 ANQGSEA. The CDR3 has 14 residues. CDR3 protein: CSVEGGRERETQYF. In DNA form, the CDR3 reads TGCAGCGTTGAAGGGGGCAGGGAGAGAGAGACCCAGTACTTC.

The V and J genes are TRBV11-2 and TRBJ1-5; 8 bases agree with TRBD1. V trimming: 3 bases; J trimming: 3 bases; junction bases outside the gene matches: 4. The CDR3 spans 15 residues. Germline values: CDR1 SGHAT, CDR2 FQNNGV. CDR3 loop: CASSLGGQVNQPQHF. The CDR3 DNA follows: TGTGCCAGCAGCTTGGGGGGACAGGTCAATCAGCCCCAGCATTTT. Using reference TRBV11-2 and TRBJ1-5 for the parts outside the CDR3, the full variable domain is EAGVAQSPRYKIIEKRQSVAFWCNPISGHATLYWYQQILGQGPKLLIQFQNNGVVDDSQLPKDRFSAERLKGVDSTLKIQPAKLEDSAVYLCASSLGGQVNQPQHFGDGTRLSIL.

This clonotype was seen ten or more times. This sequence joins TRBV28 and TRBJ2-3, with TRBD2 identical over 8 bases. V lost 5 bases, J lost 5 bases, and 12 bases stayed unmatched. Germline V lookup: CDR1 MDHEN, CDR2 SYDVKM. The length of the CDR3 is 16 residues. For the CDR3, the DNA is TGTGCCAGCAGTGGGAGGTTCGGGAGGGTTAAAGATACGCAGTATTTT. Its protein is CASSGRFGRVKDTQYF.

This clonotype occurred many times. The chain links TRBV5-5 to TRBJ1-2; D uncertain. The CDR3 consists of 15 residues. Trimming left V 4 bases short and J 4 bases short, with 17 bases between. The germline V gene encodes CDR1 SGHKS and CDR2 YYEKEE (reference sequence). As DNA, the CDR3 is TGTGCCAGCAGCAACATGAGGCAAGGAGGCTATGGCTACACCTTC. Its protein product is CASSNMRQGGYGYTF.

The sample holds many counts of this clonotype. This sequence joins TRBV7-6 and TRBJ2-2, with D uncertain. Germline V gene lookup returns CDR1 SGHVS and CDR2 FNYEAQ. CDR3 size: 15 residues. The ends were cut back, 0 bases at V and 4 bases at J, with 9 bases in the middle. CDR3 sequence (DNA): TGTGCCAGCAGCTTAGCGCGTCTGGGCACCGGGGAGCTGTTTTTT. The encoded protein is CASSLARLGTGELFF.

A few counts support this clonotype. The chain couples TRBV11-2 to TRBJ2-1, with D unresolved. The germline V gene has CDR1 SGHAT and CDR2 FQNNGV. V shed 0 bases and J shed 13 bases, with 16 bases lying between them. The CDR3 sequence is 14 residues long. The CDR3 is CASSLDTSIRSQFF. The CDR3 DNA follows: TGTGCCAGCAGCTTAGACACGTCTATCCGGAGTCAGTTCTTC.

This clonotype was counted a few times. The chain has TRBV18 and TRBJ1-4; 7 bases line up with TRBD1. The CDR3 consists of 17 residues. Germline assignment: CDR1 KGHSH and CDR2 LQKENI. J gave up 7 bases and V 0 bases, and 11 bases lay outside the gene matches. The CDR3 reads CASSPPIRTGGGEKLFF. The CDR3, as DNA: TGTGCCAGCTCACCACCGATCCGGACAGGTGGTGGTGAAAAACTGTTTTTT.

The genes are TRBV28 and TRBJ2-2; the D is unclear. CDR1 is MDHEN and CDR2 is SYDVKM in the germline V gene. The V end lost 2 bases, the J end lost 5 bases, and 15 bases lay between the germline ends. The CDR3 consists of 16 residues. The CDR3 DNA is TGTGCCAGCAGTTTACCCGGCGGCGACCCAACCGGGGAGCTGTTTTTT. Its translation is CASSLPGGDPTGELFF. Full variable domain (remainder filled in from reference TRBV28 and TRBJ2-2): DVKVTQSSRYLVKRTGEKVFLECVQDMDHENMFWYRQDPGLGLRLIYFSYDVKMKEKGDIPEGYSVSREKKERFSLILESASTNQTSMYLCASSLPGGDPTGELFFGEGSRLTVL.

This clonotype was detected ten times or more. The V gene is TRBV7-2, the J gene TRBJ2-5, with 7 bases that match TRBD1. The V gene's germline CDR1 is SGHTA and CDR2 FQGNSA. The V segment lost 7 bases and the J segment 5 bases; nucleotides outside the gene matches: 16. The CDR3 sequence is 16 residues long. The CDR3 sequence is CASTSSPLGTAETQYF. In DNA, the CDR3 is TGTGCCAGCACCTCGTCCCCGCTGGGGACAGCGGAGACCCAGTACTTC.

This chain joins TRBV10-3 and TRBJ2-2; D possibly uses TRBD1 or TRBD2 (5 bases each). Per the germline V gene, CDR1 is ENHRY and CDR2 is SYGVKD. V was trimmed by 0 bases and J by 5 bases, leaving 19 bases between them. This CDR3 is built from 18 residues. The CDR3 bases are TGTGCCATCAGTGAGTCGATGTTAGGGGACCTTGAAACCGGGGAGCTGTTTTTT. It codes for CAISESMLGDLETGELFF.

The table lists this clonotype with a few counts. CDR3 DNA: TGTGCCAGCAGCGTCATTTACTGGTCGGGGACGGGCAAAAACATTCAGTACTTC. Protein product: CASSVIYWSGTGKNIQYF. V usage is TRBV11-3 and J usage is TRBJ2-4; D assignment may be TRBD1 or TRBD2 (5 bases each). V dropped 5 bases and J dropped 3 bases, with 23 bases sitting between them. The CDR3 consists of 18 residues. Germline CDR1 reads SGHNT; CDR2 reads YENEEA.

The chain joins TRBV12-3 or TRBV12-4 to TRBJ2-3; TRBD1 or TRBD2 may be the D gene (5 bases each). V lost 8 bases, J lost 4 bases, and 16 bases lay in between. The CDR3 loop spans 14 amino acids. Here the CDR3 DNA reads TGTGCCAGCGGGAAAGGGGACCCCCCAGATACGCAGTATTTT. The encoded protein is CASGKGDPPDTQYF.

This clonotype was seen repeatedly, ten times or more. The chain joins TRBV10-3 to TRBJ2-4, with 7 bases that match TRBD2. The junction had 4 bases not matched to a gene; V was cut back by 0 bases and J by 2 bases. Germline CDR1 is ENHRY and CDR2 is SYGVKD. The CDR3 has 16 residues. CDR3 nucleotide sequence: TGTGCCATCAGTGAGTCTGGGGGAGGGACCAAAAACATTCAGTACTTC. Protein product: CAISESGGGTKNIQYF.

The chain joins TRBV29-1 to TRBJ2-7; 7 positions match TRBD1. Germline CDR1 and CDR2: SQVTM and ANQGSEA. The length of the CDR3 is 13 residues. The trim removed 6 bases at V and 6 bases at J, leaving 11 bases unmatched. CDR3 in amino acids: CSVADRSQGEQYF. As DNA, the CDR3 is TGCAGCGTCGCGGACAGGTCCCAGGGCGAGCAGTACTTC.

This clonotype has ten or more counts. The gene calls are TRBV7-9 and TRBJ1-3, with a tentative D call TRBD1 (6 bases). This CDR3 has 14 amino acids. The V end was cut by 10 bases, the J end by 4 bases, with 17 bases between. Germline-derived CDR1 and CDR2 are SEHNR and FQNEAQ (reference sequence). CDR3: CAIPNRAGGNTIYF. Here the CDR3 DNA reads TGTGCCATCCCAAACAGGGCTGGAGGAAACACCATATATTTT. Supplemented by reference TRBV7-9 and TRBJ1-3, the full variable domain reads DTGVSQNPRHKITKRGQNVTFRCDPISEHNRLYWYRQTLGQGPEFLTYFQNEAQLEKSRLLSDRFSAERPKGSFSTLEIQRTEQGDSAMYLCAIPNRAGGNTIYFGEGSWLTVV.

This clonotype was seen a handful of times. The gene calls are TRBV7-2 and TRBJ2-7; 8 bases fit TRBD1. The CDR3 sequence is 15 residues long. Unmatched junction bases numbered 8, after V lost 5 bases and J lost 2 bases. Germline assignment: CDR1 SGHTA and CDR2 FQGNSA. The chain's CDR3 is CASSPAGTGPYEQYF. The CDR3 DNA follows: TGTGCCAGCAGCCCGGCGGGGACAGGCCCCTACGAGCAGTACTTC.

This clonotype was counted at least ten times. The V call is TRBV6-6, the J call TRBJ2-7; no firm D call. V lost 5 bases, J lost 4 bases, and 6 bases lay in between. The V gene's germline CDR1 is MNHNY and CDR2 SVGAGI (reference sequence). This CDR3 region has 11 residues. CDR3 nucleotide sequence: TGTGCCAGCAGTACCGAATACGAGCAGTACTTC. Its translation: CASSTEYEQYF.

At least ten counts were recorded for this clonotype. In DNA, the CDR3 is TGTGCCAGCAGTTACTTTAGCGGGGGCCGTTACAATGAGCAGTTCTTC. Translated: CASSYFSGGRYNEQFF. The chain carries TRBV6-5 and TRBJ2-1; 9 bases are a match to TRBD2. With 1 base clipped from V and 4 bases from J, the junction kept 5 bases outside the gene matches. In germline, CDR1 is MNHEY, CDR2 SVGAGI. This CDR3 has 16 residues.

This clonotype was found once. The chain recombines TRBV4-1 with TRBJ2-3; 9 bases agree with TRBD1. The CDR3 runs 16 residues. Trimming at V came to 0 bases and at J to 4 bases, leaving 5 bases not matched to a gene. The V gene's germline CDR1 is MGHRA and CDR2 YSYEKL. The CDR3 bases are TGCGCCAGCAGCCAAGAGCCGGGACAGGGCGCAGATACGCAGTATTTT. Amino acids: CASSQEPGQGADTQYF.